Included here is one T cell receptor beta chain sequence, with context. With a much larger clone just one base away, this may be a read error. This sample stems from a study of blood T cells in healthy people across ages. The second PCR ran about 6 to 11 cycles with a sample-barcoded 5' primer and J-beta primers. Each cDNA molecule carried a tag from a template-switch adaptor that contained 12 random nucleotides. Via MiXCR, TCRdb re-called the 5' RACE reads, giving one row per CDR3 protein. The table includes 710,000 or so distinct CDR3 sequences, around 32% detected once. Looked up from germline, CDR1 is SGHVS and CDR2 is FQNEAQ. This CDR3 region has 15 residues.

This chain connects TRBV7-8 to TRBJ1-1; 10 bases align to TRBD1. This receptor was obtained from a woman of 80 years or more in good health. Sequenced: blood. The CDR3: CASSRQGALNTEVFF. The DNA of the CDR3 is TGTGCCAGCAGCCGACAGGGGGCCCTGAACACTGAAGTTTTCTTT. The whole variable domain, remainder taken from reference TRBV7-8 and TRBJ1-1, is GAGVSQSPRYKVAKRGQDVALRCDPISGHVSLFWYQQALGQGPEFLTYFQNEAQLDKSGLPSDRFFAERPEGSVSTLKIQRTQQEDSAVYLCASSRQGALNTEVFFGQGTRLTVV.